The T cell receptor beta chain described here comes from a study of cytomegalovirus exposure and HLA in healthy donors. Study summary: The study placed 70% to 90% of its 398 genotyped donors in the Caucasian-associated ancestry cluster. Broader study findings: Several V segments, TRBV6-2 and TRBV6-3 among them, could not be told apart and were dropped.

Concerning this clone itself: Its matching antigen is unknown.

The PCR ran on 60 Vbeta and 13 Jbeta primers. Sequencing used immunoSEQ multiplex PCR; TCRdb keeps in-frame clones, though not all of them. The sample carries more than 100,000 clones, roughly 70% recorded once. Germline lookup yields CDR1 SGHDN and CDR2 FVKESK. V lost 0 bases and J 2 bases, leaving 7 bases between the germline ends. The CDR3 runs 14 residues. The clonotype comes from a man aged 50 or older in good health and CMV-seropositive. The specimen sequenced was PBMCs. The V call is TRBV14, the J call TRBJ1-2; D is unresolved. In DNA form, the CDR3 reads TGTGCCAGCAGCCAAGATTGGGAGAACTATGGCTACACCTTC. It translates to CASSQDWENYGYTF.